One T cell receptor (beta chain) is described in this entry. The antigen is undetermined. The PCR had 60 Vbeta and 13 Jbeta primers. Libraries were prepared by immunoSEQ multiplex PCR; TCRdb keeps only in-frame clonotypes and omits some of them. This table holds about 130,000 clones, about 70% found once. This sample was taken from a study of cytomegalovirus exposure and HLA in healthy donors. General study results and limits: A prior analysis recorded that most TCR beta V segments were productive about 87% or about 30% of the time. TRBV6-2, TRBV6-3 and some other V segments were excluded as indistinguishable. Later on, an analysis tied some 17,000 TCR beta sequences to HLA alleles at 0.05 false discovery rate.

The CDR3 spans 15 residues. CDR1 and CDR2 from the germline V gene are MNHEY and SMNVEV (reference sequence). The V gene end was trimmed by 9 bases and the J gene end by 3 bases; junction bases not matched to a gene: 9. V gene TRBV27 combines with J gene TRBJ2-1; TRBD2 aligns across 9 bases. The receptor's source is an older woman in good health and CMV-seropositive. The sequenced sample was PBMCs. CDR3 loop: CASRIAGAHYNEQFF. CDR3 nucleotide sequence: TGTGCCAGTCGTATAGCGGGGGCCCACTACAATGAGCAGTTCTTC.